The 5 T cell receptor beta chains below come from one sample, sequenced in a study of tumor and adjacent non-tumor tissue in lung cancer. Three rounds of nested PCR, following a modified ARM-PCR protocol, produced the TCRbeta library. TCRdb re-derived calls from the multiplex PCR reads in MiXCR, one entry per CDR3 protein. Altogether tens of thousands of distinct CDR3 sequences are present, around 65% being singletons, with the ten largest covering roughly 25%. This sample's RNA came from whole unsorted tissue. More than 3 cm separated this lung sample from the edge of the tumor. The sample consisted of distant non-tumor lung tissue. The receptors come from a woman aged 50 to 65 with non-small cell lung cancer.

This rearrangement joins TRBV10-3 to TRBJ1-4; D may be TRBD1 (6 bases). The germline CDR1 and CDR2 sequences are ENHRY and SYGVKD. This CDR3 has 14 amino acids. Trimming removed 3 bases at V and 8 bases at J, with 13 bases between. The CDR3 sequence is CAISDRGTAEKLFF. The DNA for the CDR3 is TGTGCCATCAGTGACAGGGGTACTGCCGAAAAACTGTTTTTT.

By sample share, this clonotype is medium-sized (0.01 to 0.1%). The DNA of the CDR3 is TGTGCCAGCAGCCTAACTTCTAGATGGCAGTTCTTC. It translates to CASSLTSRWQFF. V usage is TRBV28 and J usage is TRBJ2-1; no clear D. V was pared by 6 bases and J by 12 bases, with 15 bases between. CDR1 and CDR2 (germline): MDHEN, SYDVKM. CDR3 size: 12 residues.

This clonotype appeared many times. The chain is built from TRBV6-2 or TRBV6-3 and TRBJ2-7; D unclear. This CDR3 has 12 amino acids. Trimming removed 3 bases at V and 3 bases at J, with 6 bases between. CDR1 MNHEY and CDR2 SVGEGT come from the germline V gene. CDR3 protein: CASSYFGYEQYF. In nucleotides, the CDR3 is TGTGCCAGCAGTTATTTCGGCTACGAGCAGTACTTC.

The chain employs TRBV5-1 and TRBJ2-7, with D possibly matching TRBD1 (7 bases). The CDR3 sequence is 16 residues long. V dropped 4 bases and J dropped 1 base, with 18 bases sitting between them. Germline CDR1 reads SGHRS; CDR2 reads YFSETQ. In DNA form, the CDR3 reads TGCGCCAGCAGCACGACTTGCAGGGGGAGGTCCTACGAGCAGTACTTC. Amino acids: CASSTTCRGRSYEQYF. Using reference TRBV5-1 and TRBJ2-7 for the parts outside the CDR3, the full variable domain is KAGVTQTPRYLIKTRGQQVTLSCSPISGHRSVSWYQQTPGQGLQFLFEYFSETQRNKGNFPGRFSGRQFSNSRSEMNVSTLELGDSALYLCASSTTCRGRSYEQYFGPGTRLTVT.

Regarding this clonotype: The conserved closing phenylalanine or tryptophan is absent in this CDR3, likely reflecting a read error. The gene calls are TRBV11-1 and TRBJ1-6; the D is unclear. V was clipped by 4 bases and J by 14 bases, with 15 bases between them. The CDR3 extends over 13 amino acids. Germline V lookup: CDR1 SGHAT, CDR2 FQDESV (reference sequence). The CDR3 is CASSWLERAALHS. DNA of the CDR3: TGTGCCAGCAGCTGGCTCGAGAGGGCGGCCCTCCACTCT.